The entry below describes one T cell receptor (beta chain). What it binds is unknown. V shed 4 bases and J 3 bases; nucleotides not matched to a gene: 4. Germline V CDR1 and CDR2: LNHNV, YYDKDF (reference sequence). There are 15 residues in the CDR3. The entry originates in a study of cytomegalovirus exposure and HLA in healthy donors. Study-wide results and limits: It was reported that TCR beta sequences correctly inferred the HLA-A and HLA-B alleles for most subjects. Within an earlier analysis, most TCR beta V segments proved productive either about 90% or about 30% of the time.

It was with 60 Vbeta and 13 Jbeta primers that the PCR ran. Clones were sequenced by immunoSEQ multiplex PCR, and TCRdb holds only the in-frame ones, with some missing. The sample has 150,000 to 180,000 clones; approximately 72% are singletons. This rearrangement joins TRBV15 to TRBJ1-5; 9 nucleotides match TRBD1. This clonotype was obtained from a man aged 18 to 30 in good health and CMV-seronegative. The specimen was PBMCs. As DNA, the CDR3 is TGTGCCACCAGCAAGACAGGGGGTGTCAATCAGCCCCAGCATTTT. It yields the protein CATSKTGGVNQPQHF.